Only a few counts were recorded for the clone carrying this T cell receptor (beta chain). Its target is not known. Via CD45RO/CCR7/CD25/CD127/CD95/CD27, cells of the CD4+ naive, central memory, regulatory and stem cell-like memory subsets were sorted. Sequenced material consisted of expressed TCRB transcripts (all of the isolated RNA was reverse transcribed). Here immunoSEQ multiplex PCR was the method, and the copy in TCRdb shows in-frame clones only, minus some. The table includes roughly 280,000 clones, around 24% detected once. The V and J ends lost 3 bases and 6 bases respectively, with 9 bases between them. The CDR3 runs to 12 residues. The germline V gene encodes CDR1 MGHRA and CDR2 YSYEKL. This sample stems from a study of beta chain features in type 1 diabetes. For the study at large: Healthy donors and patients showed comparable age, gender and cell yields. The study, taken as a whole, reports: There was a moderate but significant shortening of TCRB CDR3s in all four CD4+ subsets of Type 1 diabetes patients.

This clonotype originated in a woman aged 30 to 39 with type 1 diabetes. The sequenced material came from naive CD4+ T cells from blood. The rearrangement links TRBV4-1 to TRBJ2-7; weak D call: TRBD2 (5 bases). The DNA of the CDR3 is TGCGCCAGCAGCCAGGACGGGGTCGAGCAGTACTTC. Its translation is CASSQDGVEQYF.